Below are 4 T cell receptor beta chains sequenced from a single sample in a study of blood T cell repertoires in COVID-19. Assay: immunoSEQ multiplex PCR; the TCRdb copy retains only in-frame clones and omits some. Counted here are 210,000 or so clones, just over 85% occurring once; the ten biggest clones make up roughly 1.5%. The sequenced sample was peripheral blood. Receptors were obtained from a man aged 18 to 35 with active or convalescent COVID-19.

The J gene is TRBJ1-4, the V gene TRBV28, with D hard to call. There are 14 residues in the CDR3. Trimming removed 6 bases at V and 4 bases at J, with 12 bases between. CDR1 is MDHEN, CDR2 SYDVKM, per germline. The CDR3 here is CASRLGSHNEKLFF. In DNA, the CDR3 is TGTGCCAGCAGGCTGGGTAGCCATAATGAAAAACTGTTTTTT.

The chain couples TRBV30 to TRBJ1-6, with 9 bases that match TRBD1. J lost 5 bases, V lost 0 bases, and 11 bases had no gene match. The CDR3 length is 18 residues. CDR1 is GTSNPN and CDR2 is SVGIG in the germline V gene (reference sequence). The CDR3 here is CAWSVGGLGTGHNSPLHF. CDR3 nucleotide sequence: TGTGCCTGGAGTGTCGGGGGCCTCGGGACAGGGCATAATTCACCCCTCCACTTT. Using reference TRBV30 and TRBJ1-6 for the parts outside the CDR3, the full variable domain is SQTIHQWPATLVQPVGSPLSLECTVEGTSNPNLYWYRQAAGRGLQLLFYSVGIGQISSEVPQNLSASRPQDRQFILSSKKLLLSDSGFYLCAWSVGGLGTGHNSPLHFGNGTRLTVT.

The chain is built from TRBV18 and TRBJ2-7, with D perhaps TRBD1 (6 bases). CDR3 length: 14 residues. V gave up 5 bases and J gave up 5 bases, with 16 bases separating them. Germline V gene data show CDR1 as KGHSH and CDR2 as LQKENI. Here the CDR3 DNA reads TGTGCCAGCTCAGATAACAGGGCTGGGGACGAGCAGTACTTC. Amino acid sequence: CASSDNRAGDEQYF.

The rearrangement links TRBV30 to TRBJ2-5, with 11 bases lining up with TRBD2. CDR3 size: 14 residues. Germline V CDR1 and CDR2: GTSNPN, SVGIG (reference sequence). The V and J ends lost 4 bases and 3 bases, in that order; junction bases with no gene match: 4. The CDR3 spells CAWKTSGAKETQYF. The CDR3 coding sequence is TGTGCCTGGAAGACTAGCGGGGCCAAAGAGACCCAGTACTTC.